Presented here are 29 T cell receptor beta chains from one specimen sequenced in a study of human T cells and chemical hapten exposure. TCRdb re-analysed the RACE reads in MiXCR, keeping a single row per CDR3 protein. Of over 100,000 distinct CDR3 sequences detected, roughly 9.5% appear once; the ten largest clones hold 1.5% to 2%. As to time point: healthy volunteer bleed at 2 weeks. Total RNA was extracted from unfractionated whole blood. Specimen: whole blood. These TCRs come from a male donor in good health. Some clones in this sample may be carry-over from other donors' samples.

This clonotype appeared a few times. The chain links TRBV7-2 to TRBJ1-5; 9 bases match TRBD1. CDR1 and CDR2 from the germline V gene are SGHTA and FQGNSA. The CDR3 runs to 19 residues. V shed 4 bases and J 3 bases; nucleotides not matched to a gene: 16. CDR3 nucleotide sequence: TGTGCCAGCAGCTACCGGGACAGGGCCCGCCCATTCCCCAATCAGCCCCAGCATTTT. It is translated as CASSYRDRARPFPNQPQHF. Filled out from reference TRBV7-2 and TRBJ1-5, the complete variable domain reads GAGVSQSPSNKVTEKGKDVELRCDPISGHTALYWYRQSLGQGLEFLIYFQGNSAPDKSGLPSDRFSAERTGGSVSTLTIQRTQQEDSAVYLCASSYRDRARPFPNQPQHFGDGTRLSIL.

This clonotype was picked up a small number of times. The chain couples TRBV10-1 to TRBJ1-6; TRBD1 agrees at 10 bases. This CDR3 has 14 amino acids. Per the germline V gene, CDR1 is WNHNN and CDR2 is SYGVQD (reference sequence). Germline trimming cut 8 bases from V and 9 bases from J; bases unmatched to any gene: 7. The CDR3 DNA reads as TGCGCCAGCTCCCCGGGACAGGGGAGTTCACCCCTCCACTTT. Its translation is CASSPGQGSSPLHF.

The rearrangement joins TRBV10-3 to TRBJ1-4, with TRBD1 identical over 7 bases. The V and J ends lost 4 bases and 10 bases, in that order; junction bases with no gene match: 9. The germline gives CDR1 ENHRY, CDR2 SYGVKD. This CDR3 spans 14 amino acids. The CDR3 loop reads CAISVLQGRGKLFF. In nucleotides, the CDR3 is TGTGCCATCAGTGTATTACAGGGGAGGGGAAAACTGTTTTTT.

This chain uses TRBV27 with TRBJ2-1, with 10 positions matching TRBD2. CDR3 length equals 14 residues. From germline, CDR1 is MNHEY and CDR2 SMNVEV (reference sequence). Trimming cost V 3 bases and J 7 bases; bases outside gene matches: 3. CDR3 region: CASSFTSGKNEQFF. CDR3 sequence (DNA): TGTGCCAGCAGTTTTACTAGCGGGAAAAATGAGCAGTTCTTC.

In its sample, this clonotype was seen many times. The V call is TRBV29-1, the J call TRBJ2-5; 10 bases agree with TRBD2. V was pared by 4 bases and J by 5 bases, with 7 bases of the junction left unmatched. The length of the CDR3 is 14 residues. From germline, CDR1 is SQVTM and CDR2 ANQGSEA. CDR3 coding DNA: TGCAGCGTTGTTCCTAGCGGGAGTCAGGAGACCCAGTACTTC. Its protein product is CSVVPSGSQETQYF.

This clonotype was found a few times. V is TRBV7-8 and J is TRBJ2-7, with a tentative D call TRBD1 (6 bases). The germline V gene encodes CDR1 SGHVS and CDR2 FQNEAQ. V was pared by 7 bases and J by 0 bases, with 13 bases between. The CDR3 totals 14 residues. The CDR3: CASNLQGSSYEQYF. DNA for the CDR3: TGTGCCAGCAACCTACAGGGCAGCTCCTACGAGCAGTACTTC.

In its sample, this clonotype was seen a few times. The gene calls are TRBV27 and TRBJ2-3, with 7 bases identical to TRBD1. CDR1 is MNHEY, CDR2 SMNVEV, per germline (reference sequence). V dropped 10 bases and J dropped 3; count of bases not matched to a gene: 13. The CDR3 is made up of 15 amino acids. CDR3 bases: TGTGCCACCTCAACGCCGGGACAGCGAACAGATACGCAGTATTTT. This codes for CATSTPGQRTDTQYF.

The chain employs TRBV29-1 and TRBJ2-7, with 7 nucleotides matching TRBD1. The CDR3 extends over 14 amino acids. Germline loops: CDR1 SQVTM, CDR2 ANQGSEA. Trimming at V came to 1 base and at J to 0 bases, leaving 3 bases not matched to a gene. Here the CDR3 reads CSVEAAGGSYEQYF. The DNA of the CDR3 is TGCAGCGTTGAAGCGGCAGGGGGCTCCTACGAGCAGTACTTC.

Ten or more counts support this clonotype. The chain carries TRBV6-5 and TRBJ2-3; perhaps TRBD1 as D (6 bases). Trimming left V 4 bases short and J 0 bases short, with 8 bases between. CDR3 size: 14 residues. The germline V gene encodes CDR1 MNHEY and CDR2 SVGAGI. The CDR3 loop is CASSSGQSTDTQYF. CDR3 DNA: TGTGCCAGCAGTTCCGGACAGAGCACAGATACGCAGTATTTT.

This clonotype was seen many times. The V call is TRBV11-2, the J call TRBJ2-7; 15 bases match TRBD2. The J segment lost 3 bases and the V segment lost 5 bases, leaving 8 bases of the junction unmatched. CDR1 and CDR2 (germline): SGHAT, FQNNGV. The CDR3 is 17 residues long. The CDR3: CASSDGLAGGFGYEQYF. The CDR3 nucleotides are TGTGCCAGCAGCGACGGACTAGCGGGAGGGTTTGGCTACGAGCAGTACTTC.

This clonotype was seen just once. The V and J genes are TRBV27 and TRBJ1-5; 7 nucleotides match TRBD1. Germline V lookup: CDR1 MNHEY, CDR2 SMNVEV (reference sequence). The CDR3 consists of 16 residues. With V trimmed by 2 bases and J by 3 bases, 7 bases remained unmatched. The CDR3 nucleotides are TGTGCCAGCAGTTTAACCCCCGACAGGGACAATCAGCCCCAGCATTTT. Residues: CASSLTPDRDNQPQHF.

At least ten counts were recorded for this clonotype. The V and J genes are TRBV10-3 and TRBJ2-3; D is tentatively TRBD1 or TRBD2 (6 bases each). CDR3 length: 16 amino acids. V was pared by 0 bases and J by 6 bases, with 16 bases between. Germline CDR1 reads ENHRY; CDR2 reads SYGVKD. The CDR3 bases are TGTGCCATCAGTGAGTCGAAGGGGGGAGTTTCGGATACGCAGTATTTT. This translates into CAISESKGGVSDTQYF.

This clonotype was seen only a few times. The chain carries TRBV3-1 and TRBJ2-3; TRBD2 agrees at 8 bases. The CDR3 has 17 amino acids. Germline lookup yields CDR1 LGHDT and CDR2 YNNKEL (reference sequence). V dropped 0 bases and J dropped 2; count of bases not matched to a gene: 7. The CDR3 coding sequence is TGTGCCAGCAGCCAAGAAACTAGCGGCTTTCTCACAGATACGCAGTATTTT. It specifies CASSQETSGFLTDTQYF.

The V and J genes are TRBV13 and TRBJ2-4; the D gene is possibly TRBD2 (6 bases). Germline V gene sequence: CDR1 PRHDT, CDR2 FYEKMQ (reference sequence). Between the trimmed V and J ends, which lost 2 bases and 1 base, there was a span of 6 bases. The CDR3 is 14 amino acids. The CDR3 DNA reads TGTGCCAGCAGCTTAAGCGGGGCCAAAAACATTCAGTACTTC. Translation: CASSLSGAKNIQYF.

This clonotype was seen many times. This sequence joins TRBV6-1 and TRBJ1-5, with a possible D match to TRBD1 (5 bases). The CDR3 sequence is 15 residues long. V lost 8 bases, J lost 0 bases, and 14 bases lay in between. The germline V gene encodes CDR1 MNHNS and CDR2 SASEGT. CDR3 DNA sequence: TGTGCCAGCCAGCGTGGGACTGTTAGCAATCAGCCCCAGCATTTT. It is translated as CASQRGTVSNQPQHF.

The gene calls are TRBV29-1 and TRBJ2-7; maybe TRBD2 (5 bases). CDR1 SQVTM and CDR2 ANQGSEA come from the germline V gene. The CDR3 loop spans 15 amino acids. V was clipped by 2 bases and J by 4 bases, with 18 bases between them. In DNA, the CDR3 is TGCAGCGTTGAAATGGGTTCGGGGAATGTTTACGAGCAGTACTTC. Translating gives CSVEMGSGNVYEQYF.

The chain has TRBV19 and TRBJ2-2; no firm D call. The CDR3 totals 10 residues. The germline V gene has CDR1 LNHDA and CDR2 SQIVND (reference sequence). Trimming took 9 bases from V and 8 from J, leaving 7 bases between them. As DNA, the CDR3 is TGTGCCAGCTGGGGTGGGGAGCTGTTTTTT. Translating gives CASWGGELFF.

Comments on this clonotype: At one of its ends the junction is not consistent with the germline gene, which may arise from a read error. This rearrangement joins TRBV7-9 to TRBJ2-5; TRBD2 matches 10 bases. The CDR3 loop spans 14 amino acids. Germline V gene sequence: CDR1 SEHNR, CDR2 FQNEAQ (reference sequence). The CDR3 spells CASSVAGGEETQYF. CDR3 nucleotides: TGTGCCAGCAGCGTAGCGGGAGGAGAAGAGACCCAGTACTTC.

The table lists this clonotype with many counts. The rearrangement uses TRBV20-1 and TRBJ1-5, with 9 bases lining up with TRBD1. Germline values: CDR1 DFQATT, CDR2 SNEGSKA (reference sequence). CDR3 length equals 18 residues. With 5 bases clipped from V and 2 bases from J, the junction kept 16 bases outside the gene matches. The CDR3: CSALRDSGQGKGNQPQHF. The DNA of the CDR3 is TGCAGTGCTCTAAGGGATTCGGGACAGGGAAAGGGCAATCAGCCCCAGCATTTT.

Regarding this clonotype: A much more abundant neighbour one base away suggests this may be a read error. This sequence joins TRBV4-1 and TRBJ1-5; D gene unclear. The CDR3 has 14 amino acids. Looked up from germline, CDR1 is MGHRA and CDR2 is YSYEKL. CDR3 protein: CASSQEERFQSQHF. CDR3 nucleotide sequence: TGCGCCAGCAGCCAAGAGGAAAGGTTTCAGTCCCAGCATTTT.

This clonotype was seen only a few times. The chain is built from TRBV6-6 and TRBJ2-2; D unclear. There are 13 residues in the CDR3. The germline gives CDR1 MNHNY, CDR2 SVGAGI (reference sequence). V was pared by 0 bases and J by 6 bases, with 5 bases between. CDR3 region: CASSYSISGELFF. CDR3 in DNA: TGTGCCAGCAGTTACTCCATCTCCGGGGAGCTGTTTTTT.

This clonotype was picked up a small number of times. The chain couples TRBV5-1 to TRBJ2-3; weak D call: TRBD2 (6 bases). The CDR3 consists of 16 residues. Trimming removed 4 bases at V and 4 bases at J, with 19 bases between. Germline-derived CDR1 and CDR2 are SGHRS and YFSETQ. This CDR3 reads CASSLRGPPWADTQYF. The CDR3 bases are TGCGCCAGCAGCCTGCGGGGACCGCCCTGGGCAGATACGCAGTATTTT.

This clonotype has more than one count but fewer than ten. The chain is built from TRBV29-1 and TRBJ1-5, with TRBD1 matching 7 bases. The CDR3 is 13 residues long. CDR1 is SQVTM and CDR2 is ANQGSEA in the germline V gene. J gave up 3 bases and V 4 bases, and 3 bases lay outside the gene matches. This CDR3 is CSVGTGVNQPQHF. The CDR3 DNA is TGCAGCGTTGGAACAGGGGTCAATCAGCCCCAGCATTTT. The full variable domain, completed using reference TRBV29-1 and TRBJ1-5, is SAVISQKPSRDICQRGTSLTIQCQVDSQVTMMFWYRQQPGQSLTLIATANQGSEATYESGFVIDKFPISRPNLTFSTLTVSNMSPEDSSIYLCSVGTGVNQPQHFGDGTRLSIL.

Only a few counts were recorded for this clonotype. V and J are TRBV15 and TRBJ2-7; D might be TRBD1 (6 bases). V lost 6 bases, J lost 0 bases, and 12 bases lay in between. Germline CDR1 reads LNHNV; CDR2 reads YYDKDF (reference sequence). The CDR3 contains 14 residues. In nucleotides, the CDR3 is TGTGCCACCAGTGTGCAGGGGTTCTCCTACGAGCAGTACTTC. Translating it yields CATSVQGFSYEQYF.

The chain uses TRBV20-1 and TRBJ2-2; D possibly matches TRBD1 or TRBD2 (5 bases each). Looked up from germline, CDR1 is DFQATT and CDR2 is SNEGSKA (reference sequence). The length of the CDR3 is 14 residues. V was shortened by 0 bases and J by 6 bases, with 11 bases between the two germline ends. The CDR3 loop reads CSARDWGKAGELFF. CDR3 nucleotides: TGCAGTGCTAGAGATTGGGGGAAGGCCGGGGAGCTGTTTTTT.

This clonotype came up many times. The chain has TRBV28 and TRBJ1-5, with TRBD1 identical over 7 bases. The germline CDR1 and CDR2 sequences are MDHEN and SYDVKM. CDR3 size: 15 residues. J lost 5 bases, V lost 4 bases, and 8 bases had no gene match. CDR3: CASSSATGPHQPQHF. The CDR3 DNA sequence: TGTGCCAGCAGTTCGGCGACAGGGCCCCATCAGCCCCAGCATTTT.

In this sample, this clonotype turned up a few times. J is TRBJ2-1 and V is TRBV30; D remains ambiguous. Germline lookup yields CDR1 GTSNPN and CDR2 SVGIG (reference sequence). V dropped 5 bases and J dropped 8 bases, with 10 bases sitting between them. The CDR3 is 11 amino acids. The CDR3 DNA is TGTGCCTGGGGGTTTACAGATGAGCAGTTCTTC. It specifies CAWGFTDEQFF.

This chain joins TRBV3-1 and TRBJ2-3; unclear D gene. V gave up 5 bases and J gave up 0 bases, with 12 bases separating them. CDR3 length: 15 amino acids. From germline, CDR1 is LGHDT and CDR2 YNNKEL (reference sequence). The CDR3 region has the DNA TGTGCCAGCAGCTTTAAGGGCGACAGCACAGATACGCAGTATTTT. Protein product: CASSFKGDSTDTQYF.

A few counts support this clonotype. The chain uses TRBV9 and TRBJ2-7; 7 nucleotides align to TRBD2. From germline, CDR1 is SGDLS and CDR2 YYNGEE. The CDR3 is 16 amino acids. Trimming at V came to 3 bases and at J to 6 bases, leaving 15 bases not matched to a gene. CDR3 region: CASSGETSSFLGEQYF. CDR3 DNA sequence: TGTGCCAGCAGCGGCGAGACTAGCAGTTTTTTAGGCGAGCAGTACTTC. Using reference TRBV9 and TRBJ2-7 for the parts outside the CDR3, the full variable domain is DSGVTQTPKHLITATGQRVTLRCSPRSGDLSVYWYQQSLDQGLQFLIQYYNGEERAKGNILERFSAQQFPDLHSELNLSSLELGDSALYFCASSGETSSFLGEQYFGPGTRLTVT.